These 16 T cell receptor beta chains were all obtained from the same sample, sequenced in a study of T cell responses to AZD1222 COVID-19 vaccine. Method: immunoSEQ multiplex PCR; TCRdb's copy keeps in-frame clones and lacks some. The sample has 200,000 or so clones, almost 95% seen once. The sample consisted of peripheral blood, taken on day 0 of AZD1222 vaccination. All receptors derive from an adult in good health.

This chain connects TRBV6-2 or TRBV6-3 to TRBJ1-2, with 7 bases that match TRBD1. The trim removed 5 bases at V and 8 bases at J, leaving 5 bases unmatched. Per the germline V gene, CDR1 is MNHEY and CDR2 is SVGEGT. The CDR3 contains 12 residues. The CDR3 nucleotides are TGTGCCAGCAGTCGACAGGGTTCAGGCTACACCTTC. Protein product: CASSRQGSGYTF.

The chain uses TRBV27 and TRBJ1-2, with D perhaps matching TRBD1 (5 bases). The CDR3 is 14 residues long. The germline V gene encodes CDR1 MNHEY and CDR2 SMNVEV (reference sequence). Trimming left V 0 bases short and J 8 bases short, with 13 bases between. The CDR3 is CASSLSQGQDGYTF. The CDR3 DNA sequence: TGTGCCAGCAGTTTATCGCAGGGCCAGGACGGCTACACCTTC.

The J gene is TRBJ2-1, the V gene TRBV9; TRBD2 matches at 14 bases. Germline trimming cut 4 bases from V and 5 bases from J; bases unmatched to any gene: 5. CDR1 is SGDLS and CDR2 is YYNGEE in the germline V gene. CDR3 length: 16 residues. CDR3 residues: CASSPRLAGGDNEQFF. CDR3 nucleotide sequence: TGTGCCAGCAGCCCCCGACTAGCGGGAGGGGACAATGAGCAGTTCTTC. The complete variable domain, with remaining parts taken from reference TRBV9 and TRBJ2-1, reads DSGVTQTPKHLITATGQRVTLRCSPRSGDLSVYWYQQSLDQGLQFLIQYYNGEERAKGNILERFSAQQFPDLHSELNLSSLELGDSALYFCASSPRLAGGDNEQFFGPGTRLTVL.

This chain uses TRBV6-1 with TRBJ2-1, with 7 bases lining up with TRBD1. The junction had 5 bases not matched to a gene; V was cut back by 3 bases and J by 3 bases. Looked up from germline, CDR1 is MNHNS and CDR2 is SASEGT. CDR3 length: 15 amino acids. CDR3 amino acids: CASSDRGQLYNEQFF. The CDR3 coding sequence is TGTGCCAGCAGTGACCGGGGACAGCTCTACAATGAGCAGTTCTTC.

V usage is TRBV12-3 or TRBV12-4 and J usage is TRBJ1-2; possibly TRBD1 for D (5 bases). Between the trimmed V and J ends, which lost 2 bases and 8 bases, there was a span of 12 bases. The CDR3 loop spans 13 amino acids. The CDR3, as DNA: TGTGCCAGCAGTTTACGTGCAGGGTTCGGCTACACCTTC. The encoded protein is CASSLRAGFGYTF.

This chain connects TRBV10-1 to TRBJ2-1, with 9 bases that match TRBD2. This CDR3 contains 13 residues. Germline loops: CDR1 WNHNN, CDR2 SYGVQD (reference sequence). V dropped 2 bases and J dropped 9; count of bases not matched to a gene: 2. In DNA, the CDR3 is TGCGCCAGCAGTGAGAGCGGGAGGATTGAGCAGTTCTTC. This translates into CASSESGRIEQFF.

V and J are TRBV28 and TRBJ1-6; D is unclear. V dropped 3 bases and J dropped 0 bases, with 9 bases sitting between them. This CDR3 region has 16 residues. The germline gives CDR1 MDHEN, CDR2 SYDVKM. CDR3 amino acids: CASSFPGSSYNSPLHF. CDR3 DNA sequence: TGTGCCAGCAGTTTTCCCGGGAGCTCCTATAATTCACCCCTCCACTTT.

This chain joins TRBV4-3 and TRBJ2-1; possibly TRBD2 for D (6 bases). There are 13 residues in the CDR3. Germline CDR1 is LGHNA and CDR2 is YSLEER. The V end lost 0 bases, the J end lost 9 bases, and 9 bases lay between the germline ends. CDR3 coding DNA: TGCGCCAGCAGCCAAGATCGGGGAGGTGAGCAGTTCTTC. Its protein is CASSQDRGGEQFF.

The J gene is TRBJ1-1, the V gene TRBV2, with D possibly TRBD1 on 6 matching bases. Germline CDR1 reads SNHLY; CDR2 reads FYNNEI. Between the trimmed V and J ends, which lost 4 bases and 1 base, there was a span of 16 bases. The CDR3 is made up of 16 amino acids. CDR3 DNA: TGTGCCAGCAGTGCGGCTCCGGGACACCGGAACACTGAAGCTTTCTTT. Amino acids: CASSAAPGHRNTEAFF.

Notes on this clone: Different DNA sequences within this sample yield the same CDR3. CDR3 sequence: CASSSGQGRSYEQYF. The DNA of the CDR3 is TGTGCCAGCAGTTCCGGACAGGGGCGGTCCTACGAGCAGTACTTC. The chain uses TRBV27 and TRBJ2-7, with 9 nucleotides matching TRBD1. The CDR3 extends over 15 amino acids. Germline V gene data show CDR1 as MNHEY and CDR2 as SMNVEV (reference sequence). Trimming took 4 bases from V and 1 from J; bases not matched to a gene: 5.

This clone was seen a single time. This chain links TRBV19 with TRBJ2-7; 7 nucleotides agree with TRBD1. Looked up from germline, CDR1 is LNHDA and CDR2 is SQIVND (reference sequence). The CDR3 has 13 amino acids. V lost 6 bases, J lost 6 bases, and 8 bases stayed unmatched. CDR3 residues: CASSPLTGTEQYF. CDR3 nucleotides: TGTGCCAGTAGCCCCCTGACAGGGACCGAGCAGTACTTC.

The rearrangement links TRBV7-9 to TRBJ1-2; tentative D call: TRBD1 (6 bases). Deletions cut 8 bases from V and 4 bases from J, with 14 bases between. This CDR3 is built from 13 residues. CDR1 and CDR2 (germline): SEHNR, FQNEAQ (reference sequence). This CDR3 is CASHPGGRYGYTF. In DNA form, the CDR3 reads TGTGCCAGCCATCCTGGGGGCCGCTATGGCTACACCTTC.

The rearrangement uses TRBV5-1 and TRBJ2-5, with 8 bases fitting TRBD2. Germline values: CDR1 SGHRS, CDR2 YFSETQ. The CDR3 extends over 15 amino acids. J was trimmed by 3 bases and V by 4 bases; bases with no gene match: 8. DNA for the CDR3: TGCGCCAGCAGCCGTGCCGGGAGGGCCGAAGAGACCCAGTACTTC. Its translation is CASSRAGRAEETQYF.

V and J are TRBV7-3 and TRBJ1-6; D not certain. V lost 2 bases and J 10 bases, leaving 12 bases between the germline ends. The germline gives CDR1 SGHTA, CDR2 FQGTGA. The length of the CDR3 is 14 residues. The CDR3 DNA follows: TGTGCCAGCAGCTTAGCCCGCGAGGGATCACCCCTCCACTTT. It encodes CASSLAREGSPLHF.

For the CDR3, the DNA is TGTGCCAGCAGCCCCGGACTGGTTAACTACGAGCAGTACTTC. This encodes CASSPGLVNYEQYF. This chain links TRBV7-8 with TRBJ2-7; D perhaps matches TRBD2 (5 bases). The V end lost 5 bases, the J end lost 3 bases, and 14 bases lay between the germline ends. Germline-derived CDR1 and CDR2 are SGHVS and FQNEAQ. This CDR3 spans 14 amino acids.

The chain couples TRBV5-1 to TRBJ2-7; D not resolved. This CDR3 contains 12 residues. Germline values: CDR1 SGHRS, CDR2 YFSETQ. Trimming stripped 5 bases from V and 6 bases from J, with 12 bases between. Here the CDR3 DNA reads TGCGCCAGCAGACCAGAGTACGGCGAGCAGTACTTC. It codes for CASRPEYGEQYF.